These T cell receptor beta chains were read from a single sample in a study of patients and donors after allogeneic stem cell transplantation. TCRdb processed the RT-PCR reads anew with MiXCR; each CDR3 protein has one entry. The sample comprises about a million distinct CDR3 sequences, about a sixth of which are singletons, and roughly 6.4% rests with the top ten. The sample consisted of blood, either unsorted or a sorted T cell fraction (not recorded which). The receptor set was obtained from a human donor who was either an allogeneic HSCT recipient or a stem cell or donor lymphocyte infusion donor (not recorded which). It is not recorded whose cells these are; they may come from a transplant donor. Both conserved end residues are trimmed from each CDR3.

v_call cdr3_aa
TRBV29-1 SGEGADRGYYNEQF
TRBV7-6 ASSLARWGVGNTGELF
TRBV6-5 ASSYSRLANYEQY
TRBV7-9 ASSTRTSGGAGELF
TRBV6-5 ASSSSPGQSSSEKLF
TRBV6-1 ASAWDQYYEQY
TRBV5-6 ASSLLGQGKHYEQY
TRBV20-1 SAQSSGGFYEQF
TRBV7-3 ASSLNGLDNYGYT
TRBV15 ATSRVGSKPGGTEAF
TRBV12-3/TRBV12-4 ASSPGTGGFPSSYNEQF
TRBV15 ATSREATGSSYNEQF
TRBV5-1 ASSLPFNTGELF
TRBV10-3 AIRLAAGASKEAF
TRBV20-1 SAIHPKNTGELF
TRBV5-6 ASSFMSGELF
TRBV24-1 ATSLNTDTQY
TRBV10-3 AIAGTKYEKLF
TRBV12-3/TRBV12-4 ATLFSGANVLT
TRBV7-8 ASSLAMAGNEQY
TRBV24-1 ATSDSGTSNEQY
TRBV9 ASSDAGGADNEQF
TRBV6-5 ASSSSGGDTGELF
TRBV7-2 ASSLQFEQF
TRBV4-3 ASSPGQAGAEAF
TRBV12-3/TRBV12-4 ASRRTGPHNEQF
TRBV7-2 ASSLVGDRSYGYT
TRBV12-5 ASGLAQHAGNTIY
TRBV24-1 ATSDGQGHNSPLH
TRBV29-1 SVEVSNSYNEQF
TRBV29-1 SAQGGSEAF
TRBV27 ASTAWGSSTDTQY
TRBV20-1 SPTGGKGQETQY
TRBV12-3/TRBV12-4 ASSVGNSHTQY
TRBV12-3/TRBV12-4 AIKQTGSKTEAF
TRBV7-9 ASSHRDRDDGYT